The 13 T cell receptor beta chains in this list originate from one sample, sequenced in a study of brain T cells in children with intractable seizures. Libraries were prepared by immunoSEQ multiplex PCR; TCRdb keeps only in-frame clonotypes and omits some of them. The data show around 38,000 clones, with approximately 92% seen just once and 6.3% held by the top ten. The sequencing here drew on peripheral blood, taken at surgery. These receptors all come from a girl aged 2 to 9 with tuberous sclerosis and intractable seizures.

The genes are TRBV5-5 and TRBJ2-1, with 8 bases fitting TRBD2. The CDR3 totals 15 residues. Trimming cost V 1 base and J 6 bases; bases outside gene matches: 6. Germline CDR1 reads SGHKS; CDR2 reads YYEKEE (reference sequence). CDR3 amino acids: CASSLTPSGLNEQFF. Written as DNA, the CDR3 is TGTGCCAGCAGCTTGACCCCTAGCGGGCTCAATGAGCAGTTCTTC.

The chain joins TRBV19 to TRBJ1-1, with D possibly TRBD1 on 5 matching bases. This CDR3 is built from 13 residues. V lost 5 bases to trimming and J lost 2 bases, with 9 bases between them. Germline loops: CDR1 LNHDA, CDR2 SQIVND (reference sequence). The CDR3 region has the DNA TGTGCCAGTAGTCTAGGGGAAAACACTGAAGCTTTCTTT. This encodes CASSLGENTEAFF.

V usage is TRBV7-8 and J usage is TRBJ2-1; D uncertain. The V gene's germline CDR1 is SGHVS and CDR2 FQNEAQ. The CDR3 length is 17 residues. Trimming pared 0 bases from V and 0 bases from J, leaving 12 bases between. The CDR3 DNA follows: TGTGCCAGCAGCTTAGCGCTCTTTTCTGCCTCCTACAATGAGCAGTTCTTC. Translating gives CASSLALFSASYNEQFF. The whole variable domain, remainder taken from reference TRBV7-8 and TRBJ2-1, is GAGVSQSPRYKVAKRGQDVALRCDPISGHVSLFWYQQALGQGPEFLTYFQNEAQLDKSGLPSDRFFAERPEGSVSTLKIQRTQQEDSAVYLCASSLALFSASYNEQFFGPGTRLTVL.

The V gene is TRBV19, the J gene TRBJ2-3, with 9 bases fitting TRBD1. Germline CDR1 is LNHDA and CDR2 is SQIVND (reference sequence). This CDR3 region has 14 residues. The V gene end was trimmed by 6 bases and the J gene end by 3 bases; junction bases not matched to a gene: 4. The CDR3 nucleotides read TGTGCCAGTAGACACAGGGGGCAAACAGATACGCAGTATTTT. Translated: CASRHRGQTDTQYF.

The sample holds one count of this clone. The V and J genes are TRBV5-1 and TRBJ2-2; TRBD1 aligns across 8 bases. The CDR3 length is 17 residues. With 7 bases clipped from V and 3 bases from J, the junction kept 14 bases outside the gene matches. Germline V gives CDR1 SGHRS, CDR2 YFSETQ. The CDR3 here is CASSGGNLIVDTGELFF. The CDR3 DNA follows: TGCGCCAGCTCAGGGGGCAACCTAATCGTCGACACCGGGGAGCTGTTTTTT.

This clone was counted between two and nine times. CDR3 sequence reads: CARTPYGYTF. For the CDR3, the DNA is TGTGCCCGGACGCCCTATGGCTACACCTTC. The V and J genes are TRBV7-9 and TRBJ1-2; D remains ambiguous. The CDR3 loop spans 10 amino acids. Germline CDR1 reads SEHNR; CDR2 reads FQNEAQ (reference sequence). Trimming took off 11 bases at V and 4 bases at J, with 8 bases between the two ends.

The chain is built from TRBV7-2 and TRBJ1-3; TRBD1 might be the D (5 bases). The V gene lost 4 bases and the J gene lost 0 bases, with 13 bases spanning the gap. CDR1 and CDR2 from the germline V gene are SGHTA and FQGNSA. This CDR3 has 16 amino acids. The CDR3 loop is CASSSVGGGSGNTIYF. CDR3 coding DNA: TGTGCCAGCAGCTCCGTGGGGGGGGGCTCTGGAAACACCATATATTTT.

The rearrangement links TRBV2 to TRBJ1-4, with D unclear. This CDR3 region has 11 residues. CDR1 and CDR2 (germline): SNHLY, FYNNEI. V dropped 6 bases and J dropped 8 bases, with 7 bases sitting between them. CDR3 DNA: TGTGCCAGCAGAGGCTTAGAAAAACTGTTTTTT. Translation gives CASRGLEKLFF.

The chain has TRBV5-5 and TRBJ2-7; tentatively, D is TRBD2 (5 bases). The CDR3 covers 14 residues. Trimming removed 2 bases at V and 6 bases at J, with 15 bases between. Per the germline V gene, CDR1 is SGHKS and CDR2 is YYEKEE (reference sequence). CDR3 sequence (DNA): TGTGCCAGCAGCTTTCGTGATCATAGCGCCGAGCAGTACGTC. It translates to CASSFRDHSAEQYV.

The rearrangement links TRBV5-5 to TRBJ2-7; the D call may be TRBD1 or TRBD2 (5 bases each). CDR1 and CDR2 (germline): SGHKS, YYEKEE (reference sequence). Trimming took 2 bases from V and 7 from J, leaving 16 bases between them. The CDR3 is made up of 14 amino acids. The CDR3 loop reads CASSFRGVFDEQYF. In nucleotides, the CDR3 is TGTGCCAGCAGCTTTCGGGGCGTTTTCGATGAGCAGTACTTC.

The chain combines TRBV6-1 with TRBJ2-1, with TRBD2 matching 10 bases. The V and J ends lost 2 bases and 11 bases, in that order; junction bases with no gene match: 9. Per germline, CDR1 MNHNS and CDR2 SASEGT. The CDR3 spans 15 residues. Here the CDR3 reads CASSEITSGAIKQFF. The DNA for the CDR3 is TGTGCCAGCAGTGAAATAACTAGCGGGGCGATAAAGCAGTTCTTC.

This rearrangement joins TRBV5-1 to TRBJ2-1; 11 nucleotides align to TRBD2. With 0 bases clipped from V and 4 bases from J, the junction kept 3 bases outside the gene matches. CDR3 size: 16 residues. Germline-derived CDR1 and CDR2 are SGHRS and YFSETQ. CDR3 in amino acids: CASSLAGLAGYNEQFF. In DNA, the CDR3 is TGCGCCAGCAGCTTGGCCGGACTAGCGGGTTACAATGAGCAGTTCTTC.

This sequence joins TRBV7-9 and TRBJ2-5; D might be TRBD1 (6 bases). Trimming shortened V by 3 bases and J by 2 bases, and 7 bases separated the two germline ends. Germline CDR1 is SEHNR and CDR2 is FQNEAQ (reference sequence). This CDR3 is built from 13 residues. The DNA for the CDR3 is TGTGCCAGCAGCTTGGGACAACAAGAGACCCAGTACTTC. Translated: CASSLGQQETQYF. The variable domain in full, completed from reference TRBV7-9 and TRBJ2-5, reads DTGVSQNPRHKITKRGQNVTFRCDPISEHNRLYWYRQTLGQGPEFLTYFQNEAQLEKSRLLSDRFSAERPKGSFSTLEIQRTEQGDSAMYLCASSLGQQETQYFGPGTRLLVL.